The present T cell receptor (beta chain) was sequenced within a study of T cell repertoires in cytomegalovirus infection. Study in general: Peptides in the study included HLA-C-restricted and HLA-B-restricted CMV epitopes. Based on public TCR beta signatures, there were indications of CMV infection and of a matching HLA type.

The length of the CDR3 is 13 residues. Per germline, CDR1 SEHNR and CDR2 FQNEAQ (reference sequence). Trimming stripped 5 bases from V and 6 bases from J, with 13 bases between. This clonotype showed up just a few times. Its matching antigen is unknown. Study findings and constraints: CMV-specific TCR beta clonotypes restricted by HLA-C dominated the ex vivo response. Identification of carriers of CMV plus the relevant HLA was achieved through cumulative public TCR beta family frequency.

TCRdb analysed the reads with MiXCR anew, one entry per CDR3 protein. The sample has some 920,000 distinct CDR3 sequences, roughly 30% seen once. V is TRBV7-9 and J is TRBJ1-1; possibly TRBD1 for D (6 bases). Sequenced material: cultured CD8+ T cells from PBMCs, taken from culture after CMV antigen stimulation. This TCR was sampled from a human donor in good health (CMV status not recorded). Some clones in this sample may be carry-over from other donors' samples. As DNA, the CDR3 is TGTGCCAGCAGCCCTCTAGGGGGTCCTGAAGCTTTCTTT. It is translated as CASSPLGGPEAFF.